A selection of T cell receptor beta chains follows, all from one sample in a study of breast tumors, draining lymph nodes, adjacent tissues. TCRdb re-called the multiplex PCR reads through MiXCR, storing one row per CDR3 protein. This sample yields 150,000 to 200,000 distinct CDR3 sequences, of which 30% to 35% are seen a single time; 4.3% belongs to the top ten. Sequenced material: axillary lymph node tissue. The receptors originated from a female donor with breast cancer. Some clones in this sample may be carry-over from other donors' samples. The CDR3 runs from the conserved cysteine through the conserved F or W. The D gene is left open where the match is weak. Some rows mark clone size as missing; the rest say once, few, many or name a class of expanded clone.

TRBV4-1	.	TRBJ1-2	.	CASSQVLRAGKGYTF
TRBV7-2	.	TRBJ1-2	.	CASSSAGGRGYTF
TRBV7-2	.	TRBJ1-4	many	CASSLDTYNEKLFF
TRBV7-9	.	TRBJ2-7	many	CASSFGDRYPYEQYF
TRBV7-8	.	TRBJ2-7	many	CASSRVGQRISYEQYF
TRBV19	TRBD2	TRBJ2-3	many	CASRLAGGSSTDTQYF
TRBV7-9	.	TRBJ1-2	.	CASSLVGETGGYTF
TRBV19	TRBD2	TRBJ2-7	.	CASRGRGTTYEQYF
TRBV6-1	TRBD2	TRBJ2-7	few	CASSHPPSGRSYEQYF
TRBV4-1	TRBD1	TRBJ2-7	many	CASSRLGTGGEQYF
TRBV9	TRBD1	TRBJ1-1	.	CASSSGQDTEAFF
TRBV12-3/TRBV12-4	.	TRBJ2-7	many	CASTQTGTPYEQYF
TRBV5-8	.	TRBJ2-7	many	CASSFYGGSYEQYF
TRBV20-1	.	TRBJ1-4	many	CSARLSTGEKLFF
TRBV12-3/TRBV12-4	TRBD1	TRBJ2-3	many	CASSPWTGGPTDTQYF
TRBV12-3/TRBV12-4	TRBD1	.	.	CASSLGTATGLETQYF
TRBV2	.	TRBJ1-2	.	CASSGFGGNHSYTF
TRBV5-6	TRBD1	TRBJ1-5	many	CASRKGQGLNGGQPQHF
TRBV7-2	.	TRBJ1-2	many	CASSSPGAVGYTF
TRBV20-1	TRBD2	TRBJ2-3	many	CSARGGSGDTQYF
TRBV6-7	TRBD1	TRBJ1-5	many	CASSYRIGRDRDNQPQHF
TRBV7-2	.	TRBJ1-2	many	CASSLRGIEGYTF
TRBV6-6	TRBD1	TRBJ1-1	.	CASRQRQGSGTEAFF
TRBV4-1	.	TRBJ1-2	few	CASSQAGTANYGYTF
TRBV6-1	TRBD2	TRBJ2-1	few	CASSAGLASYNEQFF
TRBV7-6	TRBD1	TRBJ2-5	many	CASSLGDRNQETQYF
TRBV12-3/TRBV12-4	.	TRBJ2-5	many	CASSVRETQYF
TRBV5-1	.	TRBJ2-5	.	CASSLARGSQETQYF
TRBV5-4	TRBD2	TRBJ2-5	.	CASSPRDYHQETQYF
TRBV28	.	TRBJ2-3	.	CASSLSVLFTDTQYF
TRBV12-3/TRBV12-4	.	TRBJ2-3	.	CASSLGRPPDTQYF
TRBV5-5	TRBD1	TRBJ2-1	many	CASSRGTDYNEQFF
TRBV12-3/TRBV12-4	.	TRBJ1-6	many	CASSLGNPINSPLHF
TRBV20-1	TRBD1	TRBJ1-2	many	CSASTGGFDGYTF
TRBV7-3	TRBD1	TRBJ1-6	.	CASSLGDRVGSPLHF
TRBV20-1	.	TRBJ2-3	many	CSALRGEGTDTQYF
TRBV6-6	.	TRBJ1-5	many	CASSYSVDRPSNQPQHF
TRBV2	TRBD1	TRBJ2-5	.	CASAVDGQAEETQYF
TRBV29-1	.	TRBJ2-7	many	CSVVSVLQQYF
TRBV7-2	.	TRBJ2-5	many	CASSLVGSHQETQYF
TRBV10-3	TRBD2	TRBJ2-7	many	CAISGLSGGGSSYEQYF
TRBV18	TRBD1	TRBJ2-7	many	CASSPGQDYEQYF
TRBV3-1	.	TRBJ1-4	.	CASNQRPGDEKLFF
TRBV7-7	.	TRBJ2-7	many	CASSLEEGGSYEQYF
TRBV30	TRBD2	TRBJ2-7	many	CAWSVRSGRQYEQYF
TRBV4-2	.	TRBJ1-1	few	CASSQDKKGTKAFF
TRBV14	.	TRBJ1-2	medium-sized	CASSQRTAGDYTF
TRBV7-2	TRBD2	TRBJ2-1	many	CASSYGGGVTEQFF
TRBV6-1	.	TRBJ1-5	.	CASGAGTQSASNQPQHF
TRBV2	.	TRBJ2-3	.	CASSTRTYTDTQYF
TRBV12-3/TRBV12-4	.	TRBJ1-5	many	CASRPTGSNQPQHF
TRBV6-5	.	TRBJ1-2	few	CASSYAVFSNYGYTF
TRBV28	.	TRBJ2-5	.	CASSLSGWQEETQYF
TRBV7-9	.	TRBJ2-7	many	CASSSAVHSSYEQYF